What follows is one T cell receptor (beta chain) and its context. Its target is not known. The sample belongs to a study of early T cells in non-severe SARS-CoV-2 infection. Overall study context: From unsorted whole blood, bulk RNA was sequenced, and the chains remained unpaired. General study findings and limits: Sequences matched to VDJdb favored anti-spike CD8 responses, while private and CD4 specificities were missed.

V was pared by 6 bases and J by 3 bases, with 15 bases between. This CDR3 has 16 residues. From the 5' RACE reads, TCRdb called clonotypes with MiXCR, one entry per CDR3 protein. The sample records around 110,000 distinct CDR3 sequences, 11% being singletons. The chain has TRBV12-3 or TRBV12-4 and TRBJ2-6; D might be TRBD2 (6 bases). This clonotype originated in an adult who was a healthcare worker with PCR-confirmed SARS-CoV-2 infection or an uninfected control (not recorded which). Sequencing was done on a sample of whole blood. The CDR3 is CASSPSPGDGANVLTF. As DNA, the CDR3 is TGTGCCAGCAGCCCGTCCCCGGGGGATGGGGCCAACGTCCTGACTTTC.